One and the same sample provided the 25 T cell receptor beta chains below, sequenced in a study of T cell responses to AZD1222 COVID-19 vaccine. Libraries were prepared by immunoSEQ multiplex PCR; TCRdb keeps only in-frame clonotypes and omits some of them. The table lists 150,000 or so clones, less than 95% of them singletons, with about 6.5% in the top ten. The sample consisted of peripheral blood, taken 28 days after the second AZD1222 dose. The receptors stem from an adult who received the AZD1222 COVID-19 vaccine.

The V call is TRBV6-2 or TRBV6-3, the J call TRBJ1-5; 7 nucleotides agree with TRBD1. Trimming at V came to 6 bases and at J to 2 bases, leaving 25 bases not matched to a gene. Germline CDR1 MNHEY, CDR2 SVGEGT. The CDR3 consists of 21 residues. CDR3 DNA: TGTGCCAGCAGCCTACGACAGATAAACACTTACGACAGGGATGGCAATCAGCCCCAGCATTTT. Protein sequence: CASSLRQINTYDRDGNQPQHF.

This clone was recorded once. This rearrangement joins TRBV30 to TRBJ2-4; a possible D gene is TRBD2 (5 bases). CDR3 length equals 13 residues. Per the germline V gene, CDR1 is GTSNPN and CDR2 is SVGIG (reference sequence). V lost 1 base and J 5 bases, leaving 9 bases between the germline ends. The CDR3 is CAWSGFGENIQYF. The CDR3 region has the DNA TGTGCCTGGAGTGGATTCGGGGAAAACATTCAGTACTTC.

This rearrangement joins TRBV4-1 to TRBJ1-5, with D tentatively TRBD1 (6 bases). Germline V lookup: CDR1 MGHRA, CDR2 YSYEKL. This CDR3 region has 16 residues. The V end lost 1 base, the J end lost 4 bases, and 14 bases lay between the germline ends. CDR3 residues: CASSQVPGARNQPQHF. The CDR3 region has the DNA TGCGCCAGCAGCCAAGTTCCAGGGGCCAGGAATCAGCCCCAGCATTTT.

Only one count was recorded for this clone. V usage is TRBV28 and J usage is TRBJ1-2; D gene unclear. CDR1 and CDR2 from the germline V gene are MDHEN and SYDVKM. V lost 3 bases and J lost 5, with 10 bases in between. The CDR3 is made up of 13 amino acids. CDR3 residues: CASSFTDLYGYTF. CDR3 coding DNA: TGTGCCAGCAGTTTTACAGACCTTTATGGCTACACCTTC.

The CDR3 loop is CASSPPGTNSNQPQHF. In nucleotides, the CDR3 is TGTGCCAGCTCACCGCCCGGGACAAATAGCAATCAGCCCCAGCATTTT. The chain employs TRBV18 and TRBJ1-5, with D tentatively TRBD1 (6 bases). The CDR3 spans 16 residues. The germline V gene has CDR1 KGHSH and CDR2 LQKENI. Trimming pared 3 bases from V and 0 bases from J, leaving 12 bases between.

The genes are TRBV19 and TRBJ1-1; D may be TRBD1 (6 bases). The CDR3 sequence is 15 residues long. V shed 6 bases and J shed 2 bases, with 16 bases lying between them. Germline V CDR1 and CDR2: LNHDA, SQIVND (reference sequence). CDR3 in amino acids: CASSKTGYGNTEAFF. CDR3 DNA: TGTGCCAGTAGCAAAACAGGGTACGGTAACACTGAAGCTTTCTTT.

The chain couples TRBV28 to TRBJ1-1, with 7 bases fitting TRBD1. The J segment lost 1 base and the V segment lost 6 bases, leaving 5 bases of the junction unmatched. Germline-derived CDR1 and CDR2 are MDHEN and SYDVKM. This CDR3 has 14 amino acids. Written as DNA, the CDR3 is TGTGCCAGCAGCCAACAGGGGAGGAACACTGAAGCTTTCTTT. This translates into CASSQQGRNTEAFF.

The gene calls are TRBV11-3 and TRBJ2-3; 8 bases agree with TRBD2. Germline-derived CDR1 and CDR2 are SGHNT and YENEEA. CDR3 size: 15 residues. The junction had 7 bases not matched to a gene; V was cut back by 5 bases and J by 3 bases. CDR3 sequence: CASSRPGTRTDTQYF. The CDR3 DNA sequence: TGTGCCAGCAGCCGGCCCGGGACTAGGACAGATACGCAGTATTTT.

The genes are TRBV6-6 and TRBJ2-1, with no clear D. The CDR3 is 14 residues long. Per germline, CDR1 MNHNY and CDR2 SVGAGI (reference sequence). V dropped 2 bases and J dropped 9 bases, with 14 bases sitting between them. CDR3 in DNA: TGTGCCAGCAGTTACGGGCTCACTCCCGGTGAGCAGTTCTTC. It is translated as CASSYGLTPGEQFF.

For the CDR3, the DNA is TGTGCCAGCTCACCACCAAACCAAGGGGGGTTCAATCAGCCCCAGCATTTT. Its translation is CASSPPNQGGFNQPQHF. V and J are TRBV18 and TRBJ1-5; possibly TRBD1 for D (6 bases). Trimming removed 0 bases at V and 3 bases at J, with 15 bases between. The CDR3 has 17 residues. From germline, CDR1 is KGHSH and CDR2 LQKENI.

The CDR3 region is CASTGGNSYNEQFF. CDR3 nucleotides: TGTGCCAGCACAGGGGGCAACTCCTACAATGAGCAGTTCTTC. V is TRBV27 and J is TRBJ2-1, with 8 bases identical to TRBD1. The CDR3 sequence is 14 residues long. V lost 7 bases and J lost 0; bases outside the gene matches: 2. Germline lookup yields CDR1 MNHEY and CDR2 SMNVEV (reference sequence).

The chain recombines TRBV3-1 (or the pseudogene TRBV3-2) with TRBJ2-7; D not certain. Trimming pared 4 bases from V and 0 bases from J, leaving 10 bases between. Germline CDR1 is LGHDT and CDR2 is YNNKEL (reference sequence). The CDR3 has 14 residues. The CDR3 protein is CASSPTVASYEQYF. The CDR3, as DNA: TGTGCCAGCAGCCCTACGGTAGCCTCCTACGAGCAGTACTTC.

The V call is TRBV6-5, the J call TRBJ2-5; no clear D. With 7 bases removed from V and 4 bases from J, the gap between germline ends came to 13 bases. The CDR3 totals 13 residues. Germline CDR1 MNHEY, CDR2 SVGAGI. CDR3: CASIGTARETQYF. In DNA, the CDR3 is TGTGCCAGCATTGGAACAGCGCGAGAGACCCAGTACTTC.

This sequence joins TRBV30 and TRBJ1-4, with D perhaps TRBD1 (5 bases). Germline loops: CDR1 GTSNPN, CDR2 SVGIG (reference sequence). This CDR3 spans 13 amino acids. The V end was cut by 5 bases, the J end by 6 bases, with 13 bases between. The DNA for the CDR3 is TGTGCCTGGGCCTCGGGGGGGGATGAAAAACTGTTTTTT. It is translated as CAWASGGDEKLFF.

This clone has only one observation. Different DNA sequences within this sample yield the same CDR3. The chain employs TRBV28 and TRBJ2-7; 11 bases are a match to TRBD2. CDR1 and CDR2 (germline): MDHEN, SYDVKM. The CDR3 is made up of 14 amino acids. J was trimmed by 2 bases and V by 3 bases; bases with no gene match: 0. The chain's CDR3 is CASSLGLAAYEQYF. The CDR3 nucleotides read TGTGCCAGCAGTTTGGGACTAGCGGCCTACGAGCAGTACTTC.

The J gene is TRBJ1-1, the V gene TRBV5-6; D is unclear. V was clipped by 0 bases and J by 5 bases, with 5 bases between them. CDR3 length: 12 amino acids. Per the germline V gene, CDR1 is SGHDT and CDR2 is YYEEEE. In DNA form, the CDR3 reads TGTGCCAGCAGCTTGGCAGTTACTGAAGCTTTCTTT. It encodes CASSLAVTEAFF.

This rearrangement joins TRBV7-6 to TRBJ1-1, with 8 bases matching TRBD1. This CDR3 region has 15 residues. Germline assignment: CDR1 SGHVS and CDR2 FNYEAQ. J was trimmed by 4 bases and V by 4 bases; bases with no gene match: 8. This CDR3 is CASSYSRGPGTEAFF. The CDR3 nucleotides read TGTGCCAGCAGCTACTCCAGGGGGCCCGGCACTGAAGCTTTCTTT.

V is TRBV2 and J is TRBJ1-6, with D possibly being TRBD1 (5 bases). The CDR3 contains 13 residues. Looked up from germline, CDR1 is SNHLY and CDR2 is FYNNEI. Trimming removed 7 bases at V and 9 bases at J, with 13 bases between. The CDR3 nucleotides read TGTGCCAGCATTGCAGGGATAAGTTCACCCCTCCACTTT. As protein: CASIAGISSPLHF.

V usage is TRBV11-2 and J usage is TRBJ2-7, with D tentatively TRBD1 (6 bases). V lost 5 bases and J lost 5, with 13 bases in between. The CDR3 runs to 13 residues. Germline V gene lookup returns CDR1 SGHAT and CDR2 FQNNGV. CDR3 sequence reads: CASSPAAGDEQYF. In DNA form, the CDR3 reads TGTGCCAGCAGCCCGGCGGCAGGGGACGAGCAGTACTTC.

This clone was seen a single time. The rearrangement links TRBV27 to TRBJ1-2, with D possibly being TRBD1 (6 bases). This CDR3 has 14 residues. CDR1 and CDR2 (germline): MNHEY, SMNVEV (reference sequence). The V end was cut by 5 bases, the J end by 8 bases, with 18 bases between. CDR3 protein: CASSRGAFFYGYTF. CDR3 sequence (DNA): TGTGCCAGCAGTCGGGGGGCATTTTTTTACGGCTACACCTTC.

The V call is TRBV30, the J call TRBJ1-2; 9 positions match TRBD1. This CDR3 contains 14 residues. CDR1 and CDR2 from the germline V gene are GTSNPN and SVGIG (reference sequence). V lost 5 bases and J lost 3; bases outside the gene matches: 7. The CDR3 reads CAWVHRDRDYGYTF. In DNA, the CDR3 is TGTGCCTGGGTCCACCGGGACAGGGACTATGGCTACACCTTC.

The V call is TRBV28, the J call TRBJ1-2, with no clear D. The V gene's germline CDR1 is MDHEN and CDR2 SYDVKM. The CDR3 loop spans 14 amino acids. V was shortened by 6 bases and J by 4 bases, with 15 bases between the two germline ends. CDR3 nucleotide sequence: TGTGCCAGCAGCCAACCTGCCAGCCGCTATGGCTACACCTTC. Its translation is CASSQPASRYGYTF.

The CDR3 coding sequence is TGTGCCAGCAGCCCAGGGCTAGGGGCCTACGAGCAGTACTTC. Residues: CASSPGLGAYEQYF. The rearrangement joins TRBV16 to TRBJ2-7, with TRBD1 as a possible D gene (5 bases). Germline CDR1 reads KGHSY; CDR2 reads FQNENV. The V and J ends lost 4 bases and 2 bases respectively, with 12 bases between them. The CDR3 covers 14 residues.

The chain carries TRBV7-2 and TRBJ1-2; 9 bases are a match to TRBD1. CDR3 length: 15 residues. Unmatched junction bases numbered 8, after V lost 5 bases and J lost 4 bases. Germline lookup yields CDR1 SGHTA and CDR2 FQGNSA. The CDR3 protein is CASSAQQGASYGYTF. CDR3 coding DNA: TGTGCCAGCAGCGCCCAACAGGGGGCAAGCTATGGCTACACCTTC.

Comments on this clone: An end of the junction differs from the germline gene, which may be a read error. The chain has TRBV7-8 and TRBJ1-1; perhaps TRBD1 as D (5 bases). This CDR3 has 12 amino acids. From germline, CDR1 is SGHVS and CDR2 FQNEAQ. CDR3 DNA sequence: TGTGCCAGCAGCTTAGATTGGGACGGCCAAAGCTTT. This translates into CASSLDWDGQSF.